This T cell receptor (beta chain) was sequenced for a study of beta chain features in type 1 diabetes listed by TCRdb under 2018. Study-wide context: Mean age, gender distribution, total cell number and subset yield did not differ between patients and healthy donors. Regulatory and stem cell-like memory subsets were obtained from only 8 patients and about 8 healthy donors, while naive and central memory subsets were obtained from all 30 or so donors. A total of about 100,000,000 sorted cells were examined across all samples, and RNA yield correlated strongly with the number of cells per subset. The study compared TCRB repertoires of sorted circulating CD4+ T cell subsets between recently diagnosed type 1 diabetes patients and matched healthy donors. Broad study findings and their caveats: Because cDNA was sequenced instead of genomic DNA, highly expressing activated cells could be over-represented, though the groups showed no difference in activation or CD3 levels. A moderate but significant shortening of TCRB CDR3 length was observed in type 1 diabetes patients in all four CD4+ subsets. Because the HLA sub-analyses included only small numbers of individuals, any influence of HLA type on TCRB rearrangement was left unresolved. Naive, central memory and regulatory TCRB repertoires appeared more similar among patients than among healthy donors. Fewer insertions and more nucleotide deletions at VDJ recombination sites were observed in patients with type 1 diabetes, implying thymic rearrangement abnormalities. PCR might favor shorter templates, but patient and control samples were amplified and corrected together, so any skew would affect both groups equally.

There are a few counts of this clone. Its antigen is still unknown. No much larger clonotype is one base removed from it; base qualities were not supplied. Its CDR3 holds 14 amino acids, cysteine through phenylalanine. Left in the record is the CDR3 DNA by itself, 42 bases read in frame from the first base. CDR1 and CDR2, per the germline V gene, are ENHRY and SYGVKD. Trimming leaves V shorter by 11 bases and J shorter by 7 bases, with the junction holding 16 bases beyond the gene matches. The entire isolated RNA was reverse transcribed using the High Capacity cDNA Reverse Transcription Kit, and thus expressed TCRB transcripts were sequenced. Deep immunoSEQ sequencing was applied to naive, central memory and regulatory T cell samples, giving an average of roughly 3.5 million total reads per sample. After sorted cells were lysed in RLT buffer, RNA was extracted with DNase-treated RNeasy Micro or Mini kits, with the choice depending on cell number. To prevent cross-contamination, each cell subset was processed individually, whereas patient and healthy donor samples were processed jointly. Using the immunoSEQ multiplex PCR, TCRB sequences were amplified from cDNA into 87-bp fragments spanning the CDR3 region. Amplicons were sequenced on the Illumina HiSeq platform. As for the original processing: Synthetic template baselines were used to correct PCR bias computationally, reads within Hamming distance 2 were collapsed, and singletons that could not be merged were discarded. Reads were aligned against IMGT to assign V, D and J genes, CDR3 length and insertions or deletions at six rearrangement sites. Within each subset, clonotype counts were normalized to sorted cell number, after which true diversity and Gini coefficients were computed with the tcR R package. The overlap coefficient, calculated on TCRB nucleotide sequences, was used to quantify repertoire sharing. Here the immuneACCESS table is served through TCRdb, limited to in-frame sequences with V and J called. Missing clones are a known gap in these copies; in checked studies unresolved V genes cover under half, and the rest lacks a known reason. D and trimming were read from the DNA, whereas the V and J calls and clone size are those reported in that table. Recorded for this sample are under 350,000 clones; 8% of them occurred a single time. The top ten clonotypes cover more than 0.9% of the sample.

A single peripheral blood draw of around 100 mL on average was collected from each donor into heparinised tubes. Naive, central memory, regulatory and stem cell-like memory CD4+ T cells were sorted on a BD FACSAria II using a panel including CD45RO, CCR7, CD25, CD127, CD95 and CD27. Purity was above 95% for every sorted population. PBMCs were separated immediately by Lymphoprep density gradient centrifugation and were stained directly, without being cultured. Samples were stained and sorted in pairs, with one healthy donor and one patient per experiment, so that batch effects were minimized. Sequenced material: central memory CD4+ T cells from blood. This receptor was taken from a woman aged 18-29 years in good health. The sequence is built from TRBV10-3 and TRBJ1-2; 7 central bases correspond to TRBD1. The CDR3 corresponds to CASSGQGDAGGYTF. DNA sequence: TGTGCCTCCTCGGGCCAGGGGGATGCAGGTGGCTACACCTTC.